The clone carrying this T cell receptor (beta chain) was detected ten times or more. Its cognate antigen is unknown. These data come from a study of blood T cells in healthy people across ages. This CDR3 is 14 amino acids long. Study-level points and caveats: PBMCs left unsorted prevented a conclusive naive versus antigen-experienced comparison.

Together with a sample-barcoded 5' primer, a J-beta primer mix was included in a second PCR lasting roughly 6 to 12 cycles. TCRdb itself ran the 5' RACE reads through MiXCR, one entry per CDR3 protein. The profile shows approximately 700,000 distinct CDR3 sequences, about 30% of them singletons. Sequencing used blood. The rearrangement joins TRBV21-1 to TRBJ2-3; the listed D gene, TRBD1, was not tested against the DNA. TRBV21-1 is a pseudogene segment. This clonotype was sampled from a woman older than 75 in good health. CDR3 DNA sequence: TGTGCCAGCAGAGCGCGCCCGAGATCAGATACGCAGTATTTT. Its protein product is CASRARPRSDTQYF.